This note documents a single T cell receptor (beta chain) sequence. The authors' processing: Amplification with reference gene primers provided the estimates of nucleated cell counts. Profiling relied on immunoSEQ multiplex PCR, and the TCRdb table lists in-frame clones only, not all of them. V, J and clone size are taken as reported in that table, and D and trimming were inferred from the DNA itself. The sample includes about 240,000 clones, approximately 78% seen only once; the top ten take 3% to 4%. These data come from a study of blood T cell repertoires in COVID-19. For the study at large: COVID-19 samples from acute and convalescent phases originated in the United States, Italy and Spain. The analysed material was cDNA or gDNA that came from T cells, B-cell-depleted T cells, or PBMCs.

In germline, CDR1 is LGHDT, CDR2 YNNKEL (reference sequence). V shed 4 bases, J shed 7 bases, and the junction held 8 bases outside the gene matches. This CDR3 has 15 residues. The source is a woman younger than 30 with acute or convalescent COVID-19. Material: peripheral blood. The chain combines TRBV3-1 (or the pseudogene TRBV3-2) with TRBJ2-3, with 10 bases that match TRBD2. DNA for the CDR3: TGTGCCAGCAGCCGCTCTAGCGGGAGAGGGAATACGCAGTATTTT. Amino acid sequence: CASSRSSGRGNTQYF.